The clone carrying this T cell receptor (beta chain) has just a few counts. Its specificity is unknown. The data are from a study of CD8+ T cells in alopecia areata. Study conclusions and caveats: Across lesional scalp, and particularly alopecia totalis/universalis, clonality surpassed that of normal scalp. Possibly as an HLA-related effect, TCR sharing across patients appeared less clear than in mice.

This CDR3 is 14 amino acids long. Germline V gives CDR1 MNHEY, CDR2 SMNVEV (reference sequence). V was trimmed by 8 bases and J by 7 bases, leaving 15 bases between them. RNA extraction and reverse transcription yielded cDNA as sequencing template. This table comes from immunoSEQ multiplex PCR, and its TCRdb copy is limited to in-frame clones, with some not included. Among about 200,000 clones listed, about 56% were seen once. This clonotype was obtained from a human donor in good health. The sample comprised CD8+ T cells sorted from blood. V is TRBV27 and J is TRBJ1-6, with a possible D match to TRBD1 (5 bases). DNA for the CDR3: TGTGCCAGCCGAGCGGACATATGGAATTCACCCCTCCACTTT. Translating gives CASRADIWNSPLHF.